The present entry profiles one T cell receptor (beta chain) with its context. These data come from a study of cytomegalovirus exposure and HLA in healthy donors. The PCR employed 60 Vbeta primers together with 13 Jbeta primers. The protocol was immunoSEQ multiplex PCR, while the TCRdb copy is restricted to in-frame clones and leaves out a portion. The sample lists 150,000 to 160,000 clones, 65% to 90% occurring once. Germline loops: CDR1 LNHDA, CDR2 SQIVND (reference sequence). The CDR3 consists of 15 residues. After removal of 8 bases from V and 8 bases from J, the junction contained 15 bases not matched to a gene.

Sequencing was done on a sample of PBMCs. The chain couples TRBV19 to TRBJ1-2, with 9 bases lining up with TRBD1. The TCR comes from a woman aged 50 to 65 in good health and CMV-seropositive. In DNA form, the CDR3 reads TGTGCCAGTGCTTACTCCGGGACAGGGCGTTCGGGCTACACCTTC. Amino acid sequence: CASAYSGTGRSGYTF.